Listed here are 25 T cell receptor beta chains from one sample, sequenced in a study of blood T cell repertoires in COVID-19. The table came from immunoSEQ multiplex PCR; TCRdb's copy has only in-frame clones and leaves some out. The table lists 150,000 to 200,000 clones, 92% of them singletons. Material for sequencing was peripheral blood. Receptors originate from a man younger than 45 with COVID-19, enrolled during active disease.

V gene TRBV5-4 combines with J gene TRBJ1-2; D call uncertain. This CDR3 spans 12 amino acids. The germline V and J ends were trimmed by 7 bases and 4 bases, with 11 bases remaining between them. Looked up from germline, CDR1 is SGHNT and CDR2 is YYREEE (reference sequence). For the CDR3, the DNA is TGTGCCAGCGGAGGAGATTCCTATGGCTACACCTTC. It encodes CASGGDSYGYTF.

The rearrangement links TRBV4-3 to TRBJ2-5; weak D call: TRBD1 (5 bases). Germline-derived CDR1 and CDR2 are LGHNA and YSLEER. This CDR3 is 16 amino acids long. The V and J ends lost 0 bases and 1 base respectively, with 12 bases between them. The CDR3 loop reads CASSQDPFQGQETQYF. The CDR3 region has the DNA TGCGCCAGCAGCCAAGATCCGTTCCAGGGCCAAGAGACCCAGTACTTC.

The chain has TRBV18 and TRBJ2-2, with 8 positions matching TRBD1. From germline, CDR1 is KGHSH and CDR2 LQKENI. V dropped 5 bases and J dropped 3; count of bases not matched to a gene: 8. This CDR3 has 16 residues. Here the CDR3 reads CASSTPTGAYTGELFF. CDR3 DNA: TGTGCCAGCTCAACTCCGACAGGGGCTTACACCGGGGAGCTGTTTTTT.

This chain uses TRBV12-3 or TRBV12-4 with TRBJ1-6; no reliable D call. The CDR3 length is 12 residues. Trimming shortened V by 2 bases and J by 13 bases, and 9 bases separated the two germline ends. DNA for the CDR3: TGTGCCAGCAGTTTAAGTCGAGGGCCCCTCCACTTT. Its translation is CASSLSRGPLHF.

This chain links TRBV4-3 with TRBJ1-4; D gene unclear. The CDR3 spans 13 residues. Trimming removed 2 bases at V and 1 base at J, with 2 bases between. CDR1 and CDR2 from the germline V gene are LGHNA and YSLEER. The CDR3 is CASSQQTNEKLFF. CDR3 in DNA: TGCGCCAGCAGCCAACAAACTAATGAAAAACTGTTTTTT.

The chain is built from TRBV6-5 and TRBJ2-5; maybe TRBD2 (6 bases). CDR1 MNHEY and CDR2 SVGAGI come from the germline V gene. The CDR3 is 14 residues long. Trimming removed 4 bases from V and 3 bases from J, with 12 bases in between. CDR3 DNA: TGTGCCAGCAGTTCCCATGGGGGGAAAGAGACCCAGTACTTC. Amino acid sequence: CASSSHGGKETQYF.

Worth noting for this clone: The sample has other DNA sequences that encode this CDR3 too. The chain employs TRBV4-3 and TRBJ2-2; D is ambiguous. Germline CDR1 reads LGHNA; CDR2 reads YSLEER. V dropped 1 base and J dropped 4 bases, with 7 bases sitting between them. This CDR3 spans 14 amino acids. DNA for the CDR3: TGCGCCAGCAGCCAAGTTGGCGGCACCGGGGAGCTGTTTTTT. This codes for CASSQVGGTGELFF.

The CDR3 DNA reads as TGTGCCAGCAGTCCGAGCGCAACTAATGAAAAACTGTTTTTT. This translates into CASSPSATNEKLFF. The chain carries TRBV7-9 and TRBJ1-4, with D hard to call. V lost 6 bases and J 0 bases, leaving 8 bases between the germline ends. Germline V gene lookup returns CDR1 SEHNR and CDR2 FQNEAQ (reference sequence). This CDR3 has 14 amino acids.

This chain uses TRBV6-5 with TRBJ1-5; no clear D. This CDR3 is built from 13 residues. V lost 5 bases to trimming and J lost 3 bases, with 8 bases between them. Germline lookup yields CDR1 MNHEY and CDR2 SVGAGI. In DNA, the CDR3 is TGTGCCAGCAGTACAGACCTCAATCAGCCCCAGCATTTT. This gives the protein CASSTDLNQPQHF.

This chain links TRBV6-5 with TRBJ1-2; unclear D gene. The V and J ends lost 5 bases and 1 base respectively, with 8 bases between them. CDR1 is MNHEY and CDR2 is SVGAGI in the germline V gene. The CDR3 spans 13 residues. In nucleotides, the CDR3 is TGTGCCAGCAGTCTCGGGGATAACTATGGCTACACCTTC. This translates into CASSLGDNYGYTF.

In nucleotides, the CDR3 is TGCGCCAGCAGCCAAGATCGGAATATGTGGACTTTCACTGAAGCTTTCTTT. Its translation: CASSQDRNMWTFTEAFF. The rearrangement joins TRBV4-3 to TRBJ1-1; no clear D gene. CDR3 length: 17 residues. V was shortened by 0 bases and J by 4 bases, with 18 bases between the two germline ends. The germline CDR1 and CDR2 sequences are LGHNA and YSLEER.

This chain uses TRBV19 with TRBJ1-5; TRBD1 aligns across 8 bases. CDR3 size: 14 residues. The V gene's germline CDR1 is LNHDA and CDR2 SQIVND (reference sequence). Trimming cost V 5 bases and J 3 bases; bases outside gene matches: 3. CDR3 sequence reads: CASSDRGHNQPQHF. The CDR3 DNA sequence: TGTGCCAGTAGTGACAGGGGCCACAATCAGCCCCAGCATTTT.

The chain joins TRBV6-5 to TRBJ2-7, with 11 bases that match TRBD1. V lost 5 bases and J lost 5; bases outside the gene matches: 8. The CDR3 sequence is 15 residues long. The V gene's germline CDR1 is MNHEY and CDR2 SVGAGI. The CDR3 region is CASSHPGQGDNEQYF. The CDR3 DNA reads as TGTGCCAGCAGTCATCCGGGACAGGGGGACAACGAGCAGTACTTC.

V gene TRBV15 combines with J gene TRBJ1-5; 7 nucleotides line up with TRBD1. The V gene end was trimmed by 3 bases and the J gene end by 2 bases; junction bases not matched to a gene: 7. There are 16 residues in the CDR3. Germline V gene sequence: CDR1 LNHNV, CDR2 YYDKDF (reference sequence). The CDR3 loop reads CATSSQQGQRNQPQHF. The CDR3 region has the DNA TGTGCCACCAGCAGCCAACAGGGGCAGCGCAATCAGCCCCAGCATTTT.

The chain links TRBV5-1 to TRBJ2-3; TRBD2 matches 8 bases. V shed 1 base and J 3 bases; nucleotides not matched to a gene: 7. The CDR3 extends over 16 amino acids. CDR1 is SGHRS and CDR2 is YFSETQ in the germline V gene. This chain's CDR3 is CASSLIRGGETDTQYF. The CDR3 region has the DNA TGCGCCAGCAGCTTGATCCGGGGGGGCGAGACAGATACGCAGTATTTT.

This chain's CDR3 is CASSPTSRYEQYF. The CDR3 bases are TGTGCCAGCAGCCCTACTAGCCGCTACGAGCAGTACTTC. The chain combines TRBV28 with TRBJ2-7; tentative D call: TRBD2 (6 bases). Germline lookup yields CDR1 MDHEN and CDR2 SYDVKM. CDR3 size: 13 residues. V lost 6 bases and J lost 3, with 12 bases in between.

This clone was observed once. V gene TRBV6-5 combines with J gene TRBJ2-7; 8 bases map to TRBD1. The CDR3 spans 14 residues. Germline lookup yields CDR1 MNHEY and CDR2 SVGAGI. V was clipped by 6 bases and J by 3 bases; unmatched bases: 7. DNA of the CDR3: TGTGCCAGCAGGAGGACAGGGTTTGGCTACGAGCAGTACTTC. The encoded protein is CASRRTGFGYEQYF.

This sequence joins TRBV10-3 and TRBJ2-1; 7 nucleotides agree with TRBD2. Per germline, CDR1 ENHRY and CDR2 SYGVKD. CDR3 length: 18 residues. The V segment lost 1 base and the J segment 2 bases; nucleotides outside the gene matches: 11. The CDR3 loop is CAISEWPSGLTAYNEQFF. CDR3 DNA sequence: TGTGCCATCAGTGAGTGGCCCTCGGGACTAACCGCCTACAATGAGCAGTTCTTC.

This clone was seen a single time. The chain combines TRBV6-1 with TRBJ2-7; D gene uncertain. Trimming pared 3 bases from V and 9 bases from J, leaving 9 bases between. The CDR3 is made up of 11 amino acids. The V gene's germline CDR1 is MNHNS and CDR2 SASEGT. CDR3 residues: CASSDQTGQYF. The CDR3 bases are TGTGCCAGCAGTGACCAGACGGGGCAGTACTTC.

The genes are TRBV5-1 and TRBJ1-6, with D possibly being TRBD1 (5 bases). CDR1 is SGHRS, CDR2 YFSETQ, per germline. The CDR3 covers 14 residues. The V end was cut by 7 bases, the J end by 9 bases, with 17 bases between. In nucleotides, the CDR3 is TGCGCCAGCTTAAAGGGGCAAGAGAGTTCACCCCTCCACTTT. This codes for CASLKGQESSPLHF. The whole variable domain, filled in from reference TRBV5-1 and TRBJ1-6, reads KAGVTQTPRYLIKTRGQQVTLSCSPISGHRSVSWYQQTPGQGLQFLFEYFSETQRNKGNFPGRFSGRQFSNSRSEMNVSTLELGDSALYLCASLKGQESSPLHFGNGTRLTVT.

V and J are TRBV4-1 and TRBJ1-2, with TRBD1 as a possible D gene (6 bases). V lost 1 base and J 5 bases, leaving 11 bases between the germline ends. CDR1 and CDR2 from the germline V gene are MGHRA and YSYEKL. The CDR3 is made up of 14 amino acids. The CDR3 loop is CASSQAAGEYGYTF. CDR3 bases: TGCGCCAGCAGCCAAGCGGCAGGGGAGTATGGCTACACCTTC.

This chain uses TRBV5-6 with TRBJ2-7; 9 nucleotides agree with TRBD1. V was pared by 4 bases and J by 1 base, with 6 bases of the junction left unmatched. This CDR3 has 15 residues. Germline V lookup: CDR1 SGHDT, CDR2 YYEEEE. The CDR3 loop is CASSIPQGASYEQYF. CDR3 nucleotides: TGTGCCAGCAGCATCCCACAGGGGGCATCCTACGAGCAGTACTTC.

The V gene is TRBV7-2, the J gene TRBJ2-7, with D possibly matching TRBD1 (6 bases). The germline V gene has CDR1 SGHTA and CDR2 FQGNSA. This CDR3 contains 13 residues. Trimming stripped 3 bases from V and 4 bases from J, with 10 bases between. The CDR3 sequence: CASSFGQIYEQYF. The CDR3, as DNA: TGTGCCAGCAGCTTCGGACAGATTTACGAGCAGTACTTC. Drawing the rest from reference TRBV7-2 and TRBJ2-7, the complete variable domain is GAGVSQSPSNKVTEKGKDVELRCDPISGHTALYWYRQSLGQGLEFLIYFQGNSAPDKSGLPSDRFSAERTGGSVSTLTIQRTQQEDSAVYLCASSFGQIYEQYFGPGTRLTVT.

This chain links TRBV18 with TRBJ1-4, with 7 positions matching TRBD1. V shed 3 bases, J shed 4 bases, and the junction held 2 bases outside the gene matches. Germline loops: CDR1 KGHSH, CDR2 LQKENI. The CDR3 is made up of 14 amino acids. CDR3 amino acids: CASSPTGLNEKLFF. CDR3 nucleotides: TGTGCCAGCTCACCGACAGGGCTTAATGAAAAACTGTTTTTT.

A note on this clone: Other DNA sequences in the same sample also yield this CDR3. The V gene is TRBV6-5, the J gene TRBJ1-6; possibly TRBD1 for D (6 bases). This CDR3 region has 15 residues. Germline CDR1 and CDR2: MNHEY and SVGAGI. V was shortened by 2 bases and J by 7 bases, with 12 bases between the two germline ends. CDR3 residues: CASSYRQVGNSPLHF. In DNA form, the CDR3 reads TGTGCCAGCAGTTACCGACAGGTGGGAAATTCACCCCTCCACTTT.